This TCR beta chain was observed in a study of cytomegalovirus exposure and HLA in healthy donors. Study background: Out of roughly 200 million T cells, an earlier analysis found over 100 million unique TCR beta sequences in total.

In the PCR, 60 Vbeta and 13 Jbeta primers were used. The method was immunoSEQ multiplex PCR; TCRdb's version includes in-frame clones alone and lacks a portion of them. The table records approximately 160,000 clones, more than 60% of them present only once. The ends were cut back, 2 bases at V and 4 bases at J, with 14 bases in the middle. Per the germline V gene, CDR1 is MDHEN and CDR2 is SYDVKM. CDR3 length equals 15 residues. Study-wide findings and caveats: Exclusion as indistinguishable affected some V segments, including TRBV6-2 and TRBV6-3.

In the case of this clone: The target antigen is unknown.

Sequenced sample: PBMCs. The chain has TRBV28 and TRBJ1-1; weak D call: TRBD1 (6 bases). The receptor comes from a woman between 45 and 65 years old in good health and CMV-seropositive. CDR3 region: CASSLADSAITEAFF. The CDR3 DNA reads as TGTGCCAGCAGTTTAGCGGACAGCGCGATCACTGAAGCTTTCTTT.